The next 23 T cell receptor beta chains were all read from a single sample in a study of cytomegalovirus exposure and HLA in healthy donors. Both 60 Vbeta primers and 13 Jbeta primers went into the PCR. Profiled with immunoSEQ multiplex PCR; TCRdb holds only in-frame clones, not every one. The sample holds a few hundred thousand clones, 85% to 95% seen once. The sample comprised PBMCs. The receptors were gathered from a girl aged 2 to 10 in good health and CMV-seronegative.

This clone occurred a few times. The V call is TRBV4-1, the J call TRBJ2-3, with no clear D. Germline V gives CDR1 MGHRA, CDR2 YSYEKL. There are 15 residues in the CDR3. Trimming removed 1 base from V and 0 bases from J, with 8 bases in between. The CDR3 loop reads CASSQAPGSTDTQYF. The CDR3 nucleotides are TGCGCCAGCAGCCAAGCCCCCGGTAGCACAGATACGCAGTATTTT.

Remarks on this clone: Germline and junction disagree at one end, which may indicate a read error. The rearrangement uses TRBV7-7 and TRBJ2-5, with D possibly TRBD2 on 5 matching bases. The germline CDR1 and CDR2 sequences are SSHAT and FNYEAQ (reference sequence). CDR3 length: 15 amino acids. The CDR3 sequence is CASSLGSGRQETQYF. Here the CDR3 DNA reads TGTGCTAGCAGCTTAGGGAGCGGACGGCAAGAGACCCAGTACTTC.

The V call is TRBV7-2, the J call TRBJ2-3; a weak D match, TRBD1 (5 bases). The germline CDR1 and CDR2 sequences are SGHTA and FQGNSA. Deletions cut 6 bases from V and 1 base from J, with 17 bases between. The CDR3 runs 16 residues. CDR3 DNA sequence: TGTGCCAGCAGTTTTACCAGGGTCGACGGCACAGATACGCAGTATTTT. Its translation is CASSFTRVDGTDTQYF.

This rearrangement joins TRBV20-1 to TRBJ1-2; no reliable D call. V shed 6 bases and J shed 6 bases, with 8 bases lying between them. CDR3 size: 10 residues. Germline loops: CDR1 DFQATT, CDR2 SNEGSKA (reference sequence). The CDR3 nucleotides read TGCAGTGCCTGGCGGGATGGCTACACCTTC. The encoded protein is CSAWRDGYTF.

V gene TRBV7-2 combines with J gene TRBJ2-1, with TRBD2 matching 12 bases. The V segment lost 5 bases and the J segment 2 bases; nucleotides outside the gene matches: 7. Per germline, CDR1 SGHTA and CDR2 FQGNSA. CDR3 length: 17 residues. DNA for the CDR3: TGTGCCAGCAGCAGAGGGACTAGCGGGTTGCCCTACAATGAGCAGTTCTTC. Its protein is CASSRGTSGLPYNEQFF.

The chain joins TRBV29-1 to TRBJ2-1; 11 nucleotides line up with TRBD2. The CDR3 has 15 residues. The V gene's germline CDR1 is SQVTM and CDR2 ANQGSEA. Losses at the gene ends were 3 bases for V and 7 bases for J; bases not matched to a gene: 8. CDR3: CSVDKLAGVGNEQFF. CDR3 DNA sequence: TGCAGCGTTGATAAACTAGCGGGAGTAGGAAATGAGCAGTTCTTC.

The chain combines TRBV5-4 with TRBJ2-7; possibly TRBD2 for D (6 bases). The V gene lost 0 bases and the J gene lost 2 bases, with 9 bases spanning the gap. The CDR3 extends over 14 amino acids. CDR1 is SGHNT, CDR2 YYREEE, per germline (reference sequence). The CDR3 coding sequence is TGTGCCAGCAGCTTGGGGGACTCAACCTACGAGCAGTACTTC. This translates into CASSLGDSTYEQYF. The variable domain in full, with the rest retrieved from reference TRBV5-4 and TRBJ2-7, is ETGVTQSPTHLIKTRGQQVTLRCSSQSGHNTVSWYQQALGQGPQFIFQYYREEENGRGNFPPRFSGLQFPNYSSELNVNALELDDSALYLCASSLGDSTYEQYFGPGTRLTVT.

In this sample, this clone turned up once. The rearrangement uses TRBV28 and TRBJ1-5, with 7 bases identical to TRBD1. The CDR3 is made up of 14 amino acids. The trim removed 4 bases at V and 3 bases at J, leaving 3 bases unmatched. Germline CDR1 and CDR2: MDHEN and SYDVKM. The chain's CDR3 is CASSWTGANQPQHF. The DNA for the CDR3 is TGTGCCAGCAGTTGGACAGGCGCCAATCAGCCCCAGCATTTT.

V and J are TRBV10-3 and TRBJ2-7, with 14 bases matching TRBD2. Germline CDR1 reads ENHRY; CDR2 reads SYGVKD. J lost 3 bases, V lost 10 bases, and 8 bases had no gene match. The CDR3 totals 15 residues. In nucleotides, the CDR3 is TGTGCCACAACCCGGACTAGCGGGGGGTTCTACGAGCAGTACTTC. Encoded protein: CATTRTSGGFYEQYF.

The V gene is TRBV6-6, the J gene TRBJ1-1; the D gene is possibly TRBD1 (6 bases). Between the trimmed V and J ends, which lost 6 bases and 4 bases, there was a span of 6 bases. The CDR3 is 11 amino acids. Per germline, CDR1 MNHNY and CDR2 SVGAGI (reference sequence). The CDR3 nucleotides read TGTGCCAGCAGAGGGGGCACTGAAGCTTTCTTT. This encodes CASRGGTEAFF.

The chain is built from TRBV6-1 and TRBJ2-1, with D perhaps TRBD2 (5 bases). Trimming shortened V by 10 bases and J by 3 bases, and 13 bases separated the two germline ends. The CDR3 sequence is 13 residues long. Germline assignment: CDR1 MNHNS and CDR2 SASEGT. In DNA form, the CDR3 reads TGTGCCACCCCCCGGGGAGACTACAATGAGCAGTTCTTC. Translating it yields CATPRGDYNEQFF.

This clone has just one count. This chain links TRBV5-1 with TRBJ2-5; D not certain. V was clipped by 7 bases and J by 2 bases, with 12 bases between them. Germline V gene sequence: CDR1 SGHRS, CDR2 YFSETQ. The CDR3 spans 13 residues. CDR3 region: CASRVGLQETQYF. The DNA for the CDR3 is TGCGCCAGCCGAGTGGGCCTTCAAGAGACCCAGTACTTC.

V and J are TRBV19 and TRBJ2-7; 10 positions agree with TRBD1. The CDR3 loop spans 14 amino acids. V shed 1 base and J 5 bases; nucleotides not matched to a gene: 2. Germline-derived CDR1 and CDR2 are LNHDA and SQIVND (reference sequence). The CDR3 DNA is TGTGCCAGTAGTATAGGGACAGGGGGAGACGAGCAGTACTTC. Its translation is CASSIGTGGDEQYF.

A single count supports this clone. The chain links TRBV21-1 to TRBJ1-2. TRBV21-1 corresponds to a pseudogene. The CDR3 loop spans 12 amino acids. The CDR3 coding sequence is TGTGCCAGCAGCAAAGACTTGTATGGCTACACCTTC. It specifies CASSKDLYGYTF.

This chain connects TRBV5-6 to TRBJ2-5, with D hard to call. This CDR3 contains 13 residues. Germline V gene sequence: CDR1 SGHDT, CDR2 YYEEEE. Trimming removed 2 bases from V and 5 bases from J, with 10 bases in between. In DNA form, the CDR3 reads TGTGCCAGCAGCTTATTTCGTCGGGAGACCCAGTACTTC. This gives the protein CASSLFRRETQYF. Complete variable domain (other parts from reference TRBV5-6 and TRBJ2-5): DAGVTQSPTHLIKTRGQQVTLRCSPKSGHDTVSWYQQALGQGPQFIFQYYEEEERQRGNFPDRFSGHQFPNYSSELNVNALLLGDSALYLCASSLFRRETQYFGPGTRLLVL.

J is TRBJ2-5 and V is TRBV28; 7 bases agree with TRBD1. Germline CDR1 reads MDHEN; CDR2 reads SYDVKM. V was pared by 4 bases and J by 5 bases, with 10 bases of the junction left unmatched. The CDR3 is 15 residues long. The CDR3 loop reads CASSYRGQGWETQYF. In DNA form, the CDR3 reads TGTGCCAGCAGTTACAGGGGCCAAGGTTGGGAGACCCAGTACTTC.

This clone was seen once. J is TRBJ2-5 and V is TRBV2; 8 bases agree with TRBD2. The CDR3 extends over 15 amino acids. Trimming cost V 7 bases and J 1 base; bases outside gene matches: 8. CDR1 is SNHLY and CDR2 is FYNNEI in the germline V gene. The CDR3 sequence is CASMGRGDVQETQYF. DNA for the CDR3: TGTGCCAGCATGGGGCGGGGGGACGTCCAAGAGACCCAGTACTTC.

The rearrangement joins TRBV28 to TRBJ1-2; no firm D call. Germline CDR1 reads MDHEN; CDR2 reads SYDVKM. The V end lost 6 bases, the J end lost 4 bases, and 3 bases lay between the germline ends. This CDR3 has 10 amino acids. CDR3: CASSRYGYTF. Here the CDR3 DNA reads TGTGCCAGCAGCCGCTATGGCTACACCTTC.

The chain couples TRBV6-1 to TRBJ1-5; 7 nucleotides align to TRBD1. J gave up 3 bases and V 3 bases, and 5 bases lay outside the gene matches. Germline V gene data show CDR1 as MNHNS and CDR2 as SASEGT. CDR3 length: 15 residues. The CDR3 nucleotides read TGTGCCAGCAGTGAGGTGACAGGGTACAATCAGCCCCAGCATTTT. As protein: CASSEVTGYNQPQHF.

The chain couples TRBV19 to TRBJ2-1; D may be TRBD2 (5 bases). This CDR3 comprises 16 residues. Germline CDR1 reads LNHDA; CDR2 reads SQIVND (reference sequence). Trimming removed 5 bases from V and 0 bases from J, with 14 bases in between. The CDR3 loop reads CASSSPERISYNEQFF. The CDR3 region has the DNA TGTGCCAGTAGTTCACCGGAGCGGATCTCCTACAATGAGCAGTTCTTC. Using reference TRBV19 and TRBJ2-1 for the parts outside the CDR3, the full variable domain is DGGITQSPKYLFRKEGQNVTLSCEQNLNHDAMYWYRQDPGQGLRLIYYSQIVNDFQKGDIAEGYSVSREKKESFPLTVTSAQKNPTAFYLCASSSPERISYNEQFFGPGTRLTVL.

This clone occurred once. The V call is TRBV7-6, the J call TRBJ2-1; 7 bases align to TRBD2. V lost 8 bases, J lost 1 base, and 11 bases stayed unmatched. Germline-derived CDR1 and CDR2 are SGHVS and FNYEAQ. This CDR3 has 16 amino acids. This CDR3 is CASRPPQGGSYNEQFF. CDR3 in DNA: TGTGCCAGCCGCCCCCCGCAGGGAGGGTCCTACAATGAGCAGTTCTTC.

This chain joins TRBV7-9 and TRBJ1-2; tentatively, D is TRBD1 (5 bases). This CDR3 is built from 12 residues. Germline CDR1 reads SEHNR; CDR2 reads FQNEAQ (reference sequence). Trimming took off 5 bases at V and 5 bases at J, with 9 bases between the two ends. This CDR3 reads CASSQDTYGYTF. In DNA form, the CDR3 reads TGTGCCAGCAGCCAGGACACATATGGCTACACCTTC.

The J gene is TRBJ2-2, the V gene TRBV2; a possible D gene is TRBD2 (5 bases). Germline assignment: CDR1 SNHLY and CDR2 FYNNEI. Trimming shortened V by 5 bases and J by 3 bases, and 7 bases separated the two germline ends. This CDR3 spans 13 amino acids. The CDR3 reads CASSPGYTGELFF. In DNA, the CDR3 is TGTGCCAGCAGTCCGGGGTACACCGGGGAGCTGTTTTTT.